The entry below gives a single TCR beta chain sequence along with its context. Antigen unknown. This specimen belongs to a study of persistence of HIV-infected CD4 T cells. Study details: Donors were ART-treated; their CMV- and Gag-responding CD4+ T cells were isolated. Study-level points and caveats: TCRbeta richness was lower in CMV- and Gag-responding cells than in anti-CD3/anti-CD28-responding cells.

Trimming took off 0 bases at V and 4 bases at J, with 4 bases between the two ends. Per the germline V gene, CDR1 is LNHNV and CDR2 is YYDKDF (reference sequence). The CDR3 runs to 13 residues. The immunoSEQ assay was version 4, run in survey mode. TCRdb keeps only in-frame clones here, not all; method: immunoSEQ multiplex PCR. The data hold tens of thousands of clones, with approximately 80% observed a single time. Lysates of CMV-infected fibroblasts at about 10 ug/mL stimulated these cells. Memory cells lacking CD40L and CD69 with high CD45RO were sorted. Donors were HIV-1-infected adults who began suppressive ART during chronic infection. Undetectable plasma HIV-1 RNA below 50 copies/mL lasted at least 4 years.

V and J are TRBV15 and TRBJ1-3; no clear D. The sample here was CD4+ T cells sorted from PBMCs after roughly 19-hour stimulation, taken from a patient who received antiretroviral therapy. The sequence came from an adult man with HIV who was CMV-seropositive. The CDR3 bases are TGTGCCACCAGCAGAGATGTGGGAAACACCATATATTTT. Translation gives CATSRDVGNTIYF.